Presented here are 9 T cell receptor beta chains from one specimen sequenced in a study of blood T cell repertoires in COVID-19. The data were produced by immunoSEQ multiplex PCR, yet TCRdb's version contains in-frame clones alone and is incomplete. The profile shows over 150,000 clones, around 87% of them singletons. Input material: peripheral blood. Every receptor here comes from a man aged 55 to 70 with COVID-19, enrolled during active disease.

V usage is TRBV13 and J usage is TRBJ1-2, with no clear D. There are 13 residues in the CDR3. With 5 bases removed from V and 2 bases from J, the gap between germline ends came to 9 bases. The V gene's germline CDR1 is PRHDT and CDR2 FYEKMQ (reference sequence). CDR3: CASSPSLNYGYTF. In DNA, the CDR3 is TGTGCCAGCAGCCCCTCTCTAAACTATGGCTACACCTTC.

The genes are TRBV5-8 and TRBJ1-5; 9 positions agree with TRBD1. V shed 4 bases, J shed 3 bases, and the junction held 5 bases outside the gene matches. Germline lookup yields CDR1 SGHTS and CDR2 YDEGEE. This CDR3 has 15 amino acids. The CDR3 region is CASSGQGFNNQPQHF. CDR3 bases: TGTGCCAGCAGCGGACAGGGGTTTAACAATCAGCCCCAGCATTTT.

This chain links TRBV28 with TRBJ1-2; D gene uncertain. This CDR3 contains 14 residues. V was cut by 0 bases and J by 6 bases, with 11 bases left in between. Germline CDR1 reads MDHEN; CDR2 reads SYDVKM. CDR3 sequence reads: CASSLWVYVNGYTF. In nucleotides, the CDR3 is TGTGCCAGCAGTTTATGGGTCTATGTGAATGGCTACACCTTC.

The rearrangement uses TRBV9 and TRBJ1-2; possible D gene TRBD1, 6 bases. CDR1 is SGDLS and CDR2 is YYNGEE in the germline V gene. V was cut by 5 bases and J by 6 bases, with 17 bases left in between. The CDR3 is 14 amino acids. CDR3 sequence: CASSERPQGNGYTF. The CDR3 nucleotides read TGTGCCAGCAGTGAACGACCACAGGGTAATGGCTACACCTTC.

In DNA, the CDR3 is TGTGCCAGCAGTTTTGGGACTAGCGGGGGGGCTCGGGAGCAGTTCTTC. It is translated as CASSFGTSGGAREQFF. This sequence joins TRBV6-5 and TRBJ2-1; TRBD2 agrees at 16 bases. J was trimmed by 10 bases and V by 4 bases; bases with no gene match: 7. Looked up from germline, CDR1 is MNHEY and CDR2 is SVGAGI. This CDR3 is 16 amino acids long.

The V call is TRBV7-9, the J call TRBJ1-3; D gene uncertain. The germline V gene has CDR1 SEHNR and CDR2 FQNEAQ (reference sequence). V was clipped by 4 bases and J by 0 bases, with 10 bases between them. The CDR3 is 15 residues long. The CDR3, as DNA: TGTGCCAGCAGCTCGTTAAGTAGCTCTGGAAACACCATATATTTT. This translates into CASSSLSSSGNTIYF.

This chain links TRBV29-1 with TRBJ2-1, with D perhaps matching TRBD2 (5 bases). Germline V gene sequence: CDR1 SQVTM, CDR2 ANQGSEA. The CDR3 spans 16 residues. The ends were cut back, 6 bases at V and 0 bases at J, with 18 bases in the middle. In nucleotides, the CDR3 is TGCAGCGTCCCCAAAGGAAGCGGAAGCTCCTACAATGAGCAGTTCTTC. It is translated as CSVPKGSGSSYNEQFF.

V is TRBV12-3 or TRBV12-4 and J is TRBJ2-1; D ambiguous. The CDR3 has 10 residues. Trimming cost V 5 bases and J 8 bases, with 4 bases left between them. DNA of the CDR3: TGTGCCAGCAGTCATTATGAGCAGTTCTTC. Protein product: CASSHYEQFF.

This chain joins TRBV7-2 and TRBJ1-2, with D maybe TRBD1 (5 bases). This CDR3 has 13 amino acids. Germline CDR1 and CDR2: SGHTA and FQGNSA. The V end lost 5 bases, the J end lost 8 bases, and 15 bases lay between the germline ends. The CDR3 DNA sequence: TGTGCCAGCAGCGATCGACAGAAAGTCGGCTACACCTTC. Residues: CASSDRQKVGYTF.